The clone carrying this T cell receptor (beta chain) has a count of ten or more. TCRdb re-derived calls from the 5' RACE reads in MiXCR, one entry per CDR3 protein. This table holds some 290,000 distinct CDR3 sequences, 15% to 20% found once. This specimen comes from a study of T-cell memory formation after mild COVID-19. Study summary: Largely donor-specific sequence clusters came from two donors.

Trimming pared 4 bases from V and 5 bases from J, leaving 17 bases between. The CDR3 has 15 amino acids. Germline V lookup: CDR1 SGHRS, CDR2 YFSETQ. Sample: PBMCs or a T cell subset sorted from them (not recorded which). The chain carries TRBV5-1 and TRBJ2-3; possibly TRBD2 for D (5 bases). The receptor was isolated from a man between 18 and 35 years old who had mild COVID-19 (a few samples of this study predate the infection). Cell type and time point are not known. The CDR3 is CASSPGGSAGDTQYF. Written as DNA, the CDR3 is TGCGCCAGCAGCCCCGGCGGGTCTGCAGGAGATACGCAGTATTTT.